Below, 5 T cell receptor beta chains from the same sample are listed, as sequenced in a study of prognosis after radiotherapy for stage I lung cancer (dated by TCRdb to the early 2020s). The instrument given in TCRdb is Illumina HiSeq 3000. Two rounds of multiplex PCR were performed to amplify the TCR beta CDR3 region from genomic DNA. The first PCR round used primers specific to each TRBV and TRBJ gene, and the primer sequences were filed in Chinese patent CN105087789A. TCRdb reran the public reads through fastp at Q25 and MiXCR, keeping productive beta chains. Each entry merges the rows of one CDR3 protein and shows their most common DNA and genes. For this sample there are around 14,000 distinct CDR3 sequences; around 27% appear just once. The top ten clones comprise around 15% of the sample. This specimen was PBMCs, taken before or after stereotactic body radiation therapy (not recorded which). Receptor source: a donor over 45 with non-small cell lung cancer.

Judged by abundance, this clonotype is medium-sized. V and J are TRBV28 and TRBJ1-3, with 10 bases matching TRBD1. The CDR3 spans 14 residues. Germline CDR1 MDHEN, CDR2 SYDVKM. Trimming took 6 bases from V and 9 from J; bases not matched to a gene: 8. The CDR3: CASRGGQGEGTIYF. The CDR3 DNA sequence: TGTGCCAGCAGGGGCGGACAGGGGGAAGGCACCATATATTTT.

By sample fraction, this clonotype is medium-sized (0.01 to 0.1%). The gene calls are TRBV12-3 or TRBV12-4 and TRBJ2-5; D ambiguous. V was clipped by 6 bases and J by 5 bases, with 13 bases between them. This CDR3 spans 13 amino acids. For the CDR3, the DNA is TGTGCCAGCAGCCCACCGTCTCGGGAGACCCAGTACTTC. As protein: CASSPPSRETQYF.

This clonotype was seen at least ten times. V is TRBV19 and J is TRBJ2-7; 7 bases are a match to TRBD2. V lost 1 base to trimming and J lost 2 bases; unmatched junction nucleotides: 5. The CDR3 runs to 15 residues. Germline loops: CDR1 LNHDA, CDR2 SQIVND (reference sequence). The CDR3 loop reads CASSIGSGLAYEQYF. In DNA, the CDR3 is TGTGCCAGTAGTATAGGTAGCGGGCTTGCCTACGAGCAGTACTTC.

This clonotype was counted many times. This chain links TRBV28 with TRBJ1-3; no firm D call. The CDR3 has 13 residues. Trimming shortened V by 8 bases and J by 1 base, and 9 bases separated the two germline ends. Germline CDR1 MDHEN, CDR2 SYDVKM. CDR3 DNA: TGTGCCAGCTTAATGAATTCTGGAAACACCATATATTTT. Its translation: CASLMNSGNTIYF. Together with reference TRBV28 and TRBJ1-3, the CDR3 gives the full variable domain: DVKVTQSSRYLVKRTGEKVFLECVQDMDHENMFWYRQDPGLGLRLIYFSYDVKMKEKGDIPEGYSVSREKKERFSLILESASTNQTSMYLCASLMNSGNTIYFGEGSWLTVV.

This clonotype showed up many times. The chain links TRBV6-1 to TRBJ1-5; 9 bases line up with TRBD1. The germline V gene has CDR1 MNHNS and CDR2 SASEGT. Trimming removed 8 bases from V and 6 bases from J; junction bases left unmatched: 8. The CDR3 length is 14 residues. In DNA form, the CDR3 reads TGTGCCAGCTCCATCACAGGGGGCGTTCAGCCCCAGCATTTT. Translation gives CASSITGGVQPQHF.